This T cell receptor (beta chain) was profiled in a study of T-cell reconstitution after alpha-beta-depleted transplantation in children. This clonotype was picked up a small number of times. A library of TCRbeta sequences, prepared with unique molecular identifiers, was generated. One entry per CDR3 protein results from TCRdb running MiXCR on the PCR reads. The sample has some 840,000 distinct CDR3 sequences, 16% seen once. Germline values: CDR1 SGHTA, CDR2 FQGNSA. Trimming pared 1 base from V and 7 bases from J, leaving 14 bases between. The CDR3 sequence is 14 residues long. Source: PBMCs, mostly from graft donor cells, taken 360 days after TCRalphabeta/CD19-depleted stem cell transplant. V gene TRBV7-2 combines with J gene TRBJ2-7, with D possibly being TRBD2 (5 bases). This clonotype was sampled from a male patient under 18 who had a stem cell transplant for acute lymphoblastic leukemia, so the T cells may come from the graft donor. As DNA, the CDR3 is TGTGCCAGCAGCTTAGGGCTAGCCCTTTGGGAGCAGTACTTC. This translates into CASSLGLALWEQYF.